This T cell receptor beta chain derives from a study of CD8+ T cells in alopecia areata. Study in general: Those patients who were treated received oral tofacitinib, which was given at 5 to 10 mg twice daily for moderate-to-severe alopecia areata. Tofacitinib exposure lasted 6 to 18 months, followed by 6 months off drug.

Sequencing relied on a cDNA template that was reverse transcribed from extracted RNA. The method was immunoSEQ multiplex PCR; TCRdb's version includes in-frame clones alone and lacks a portion of them. The data hold some 110,000 clones, with 30% to 40% observed a single time. Germline lookup yields CDR1 SQVTM and CDR2 ANQGSEA. The CDR3 length is 12 residues. V was clipped by 7 bases and J by 7 bases, with 14 bases between them. This chain uses TRBV29-1 with TRBJ2-1; D ambiguous. Source material: CD4+ T cells sorted from blood. The source of this sequence is a human donor with alopecia areata. The CDR3 DNA sequence: TGCAGCGCCCACAGTGGTACGAATGAGCAGTTCTTC. Protein sequence: CSAHSGTNEQFF.